These 3 T cell receptor beta chains were all obtained from the same sample, sequenced in a study of blood T cell repertoires in COVID-19. Using immunoSEQ multiplex PCR, the repertoire was profiled, and TCRdb retains in-frame clones only, with some absent. The data show about 69,000 clones, roughly 85% seen once. Sequenced input: peripheral blood. The receptor set was obtained from an elderly woman with acute or convalescent COVID-19.

The chain carries TRBV6-5 and TRBJ1-2; possible D gene TRBD1, 6 bases. Trimming stripped 5 bases from V and 6 bases from J, with 13 bases between. The CDR3 spans 13 residues. CDR1 MNHEY and CDR2 SVGAGI come from the germline V gene. CDR3 sequence (DNA): TGTGCCAGCAGTCTACAGGGATCTAATGGCTACACCTTC. Translating it yields CASSLQGSNGYTF.

The chain joins TRBV7-2 to TRBJ1-1, with 8 bases identical to TRBD1. J was trimmed by 4 bases and V by 3 bases; bases with no gene match: 7. The CDR3 is 15 residues long. Germline V lookup: CDR1 SGHTA, CDR2 FQGNSA. CDR3 DNA sequence: TGTGCCAGCAGCTTTCCCGGGACAGGCGGCACTGAAGCTTTCTTT. Its translation is CASSFPGTGGTEAFF.

The rearrangement joins TRBV30 to TRBJ1-2; 9 bases fit TRBD1. V shed 2 bases, J shed 9 bases, and the junction held 10 bases outside the gene matches. There are 14 residues in the CDR3. In germline, CDR1 is GTSNPN, CDR2 SVGIG (reference sequence). CDR3 sequence: CAWSTGQGLSRYTF. CDR3 nucleotide sequence: TGTGCCTGGAGTACCGGACAGGGGCTTAGTCGCTACACCTTC.